One and the same sample provided the 14 T cell receptor beta chains below, sequenced in a study of molecular identifiers for immune sequencing clone quantification. TCRdb reanalysed the PCR reads using MiXCR and keeps one entry per CDR3 protein. This sample yields about 640,000 distinct CDR3 sequences, of which roughly 21% are seen a single time; around 0.86% belongs to the top ten. Material: naive CD8+ T cells from blood, with Jurkat cell RNA spiked in. The subset was: FACS-sorted CD8+CD4-CCR7+CD45RA+ naive T cells. Receptors were obtained from a human donor in good health. Some libraries in this study had Jurkat cell RNA spiked in.

This clonotype was seen ten or more times. The J gene is TRBJ1-5, the V gene TRBV12-3 or TRBV12-4; maybe TRBD1 (6 bases). V lost 5 bases to trimming and J lost 6 bases, with 11 bases between them. The CDR3 has 13 amino acids. The CDR3: CASSPGQTQPQHF. The DNA for the CDR3 is TGTGCCAGCAGTCCGGGACAAACTCAGCCCCAGCATTTT.

This clonotype was observed many times. The chain carries TRBV19 and TRBJ2-3, with 9 bases identical to TRBD2. V lost 10 bases to trimming and J lost 4 bases; unmatched junction nucleotides: 6. The CDR3 has 13 residues. The germline gives CDR1 LNHDA, CDR2 SQIVND (reference sequence). CDR3: CATAGGAADTQYF. The DNA of the CDR3 is TGTGCCACGGCGGGGGGGGCCGCAGATACGCAGTATTTT.

There are many counts of this clonotype. CDR3 sequence reads: CASSQDQGLPATGELFF. In DNA form, the CDR3 reads TGTGCCAGCAGCCAAGATCAGGGGTTGCCCGCCACCGGGGAGCTGTTTTTT. The genes are TRBV14 and TRBJ2-2; D is perhaps TRBD1 (6 bases). V lost 0 bases, J lost 4 bases, and 15 bases lay in between. Per germline, CDR1 SGHDN and CDR2 FVKESK. The CDR3 sequence is 17 residues long. Looking up the rest from reference TRBV14 and TRBJ2-2 gives the full variable domain: EAGVTQFPSHSVIEKGQTVTLRCDPISGHDNLYWYRRVMGKEIKFLLHFVKESKQDESGMPNNRFLAERTGGTYSTLKVQPAELEDSGVYFCASSQDQGLPATGELFFGEGSRLTVL.

This clonotype appeared a few times. The chain joins TRBV5-6 to TRBJ1-3, with D hard to call. Germline V CDR1 and CDR2: SGHDT, YYEEEE. The CDR3 contains 15 residues. Trimming took off 4 bases at V and 2 bases at J, with 13 bases between the two ends. The CDR3 DNA follows: TGTGCCAGCAGCCCTGGTGCGGGCCCTGGAAACACCATATATTTT. It is translated as CASSPGAGPGNTIYF.

V gene TRBV4-3 combines with J gene TRBJ2-7; D is possibly TRBD1 or TRBD2 (5 bases each). This CDR3 has 13 amino acids. Germline V gives CDR1 LGHNA, CDR2 YSLEER. Deletions cut 4 bases from V and 3 bases from J, with 10 bases between. The CDR3 is CASSRGVRYEQYF. As DNA, the CDR3 is TGCGCCAGCAGCCGAGGGGTCCGCTACGAGCAGTACTTC.

This clonotype was seen at least ten times. Here the CDR3 DNA reads TGTGCCACCAGCACGGACAGGACCTACGAGCAGTACTTC. This sequence encodes CATSTDRTYEQYF. The J gene is TRBJ2-7, the V gene TRBV15; 7 bases match TRBD1. CDR1 and CDR2 (germline): LNHNV, YYDKDF (reference sequence). This CDR3 comprises 13 residues. V was pared by 4 bases and J by 2 bases, with 2 bases of the junction left unmatched.

The sample holds a few counts of this clonotype. The genes are TRBV12-3 or TRBV12-4 and TRBJ1-6, with 7 nucleotides matching TRBD1. The trim removed 6 bases at V and 10 bases at J, leaving 12 bases unmatched. The CDR3 length is 15 residues. The CDR3 DNA is TGTGCCAGCAGAATTTTCTTAAGGGGGCCGTCACCCCTCCACTTT. Residues: CASRIFLRGPSPLHF.

The J gene is TRBJ2-1, the V gene TRBV7-9, with D tentatively TRBD2 (5 bases). With 8 bases removed from V and 8 bases from J, the gap between germline ends came to 22 bases. Germline loops: CDR1 SEHNR, CDR2 FQNEAQ (reference sequence). CDR3 length equals 15 residues. In DNA form, the CDR3 reads TGTGCCAGCTTAGACGGGCTACGGCTCGGGGATGAGCAGTTCTTC. This sequence encodes CASLDGLRLGDEQFF.

This clonotype has a count of ten or more. The rearrangement uses TRBV3-1 and TRBJ2-7; D unresolved. This CDR3 is built from 16 residues. Trimming stripped 3 bases from V and 0 bases from J, with 15 bases between. Germline V gene data show CDR1 as LGHDT and CDR2 as YNNKEL (reference sequence). CDR3 nucleotides: TGTGCCAGCAGCCAGCCTGGCGGTTTAAGCTCCTACGAGCAGTACTTC. Its protein product is CASSQPGGLSSYEQYF.

The chain carries TRBV12-3 or TRBV12-4 and TRBJ1-5, with D perhaps TRBD1 (6 bases). The CDR3 has 14 residues. The V end lost 5 bases, the J end lost 6 bases, and 14 bases lay between the germline ends. The CDR3 loop is CASSRSGTRQPQHF. CDR3 in DNA: TGTGCCAGCAGTCGATCCGGGACACGTCAGCCCCAGCATTTT.

This clonotype has just a few counts. V gene TRBV11-2 combines with J gene TRBJ2-5; TRBD2 is a possible D gene (6 bases). With 1 base removed from V and 4 bases from J, the gap between germline ends came to 16 bases. The CDR3 loop spans 16 amino acids. Germline V lookup: CDR1 SGHAT, CDR2 FQNNGV. In DNA form, the CDR3 reads TGTGCCAGCAGCTTAGGGGGTAGCGGTTCAGGAGAGACCCAGTACTTC. Amino acids: CASSLGGSGSGETQYF.

This clonotype has more than one count but fewer than ten. This chain joins TRBV27 and TRBJ2-3, with D unclear. CDR3 size: 13 residues. Germline assignment: CDR1 MNHEY and CDR2 SMNVEV (reference sequence). With 6 bases removed from V and 6 bases from J, the gap between germline ends came to 13 bases. The CDR3 region has the DNA TGTGCCAGCAGACCCCTAGGAAGTGATACGCAGTATTTT. Residues: CASRPLGSDTQYF.

This clonotype was picked up many times. The rearrangement uses TRBV7-6 and TRBJ2-7; 7 nucleotides agree with TRBD2. The CDR3 loop spans 14 amino acids. J lost 2 bases, V lost 6 bases, and 7 bases had no gene match. Germline V gives CDR1 SGHVS, CDR2 FNYEAQ. This chain's CDR3 is CASSPTGGPYEQYF. DNA for the CDR3: TGTGCCAGCAGTCCCACGGGAGGACCCTACGAGCAGTACTTC.

This clonotype was observed a few times. The chain has TRBV5-6 and TRBJ1-2; D ambiguous. The CDR3 extends over 12 amino acids. With 3 bases removed from V and 4 bases from J, the gap between germline ends came to 7 bases. Germline V gene sequence: CDR1 SGHDT, CDR2 YYEEEE. The CDR3 DNA sequence: TGTGCCAGCAGCTCCGATTTCTATGGCTACACCTTC. Protein product: CASSSDFYGYTF.